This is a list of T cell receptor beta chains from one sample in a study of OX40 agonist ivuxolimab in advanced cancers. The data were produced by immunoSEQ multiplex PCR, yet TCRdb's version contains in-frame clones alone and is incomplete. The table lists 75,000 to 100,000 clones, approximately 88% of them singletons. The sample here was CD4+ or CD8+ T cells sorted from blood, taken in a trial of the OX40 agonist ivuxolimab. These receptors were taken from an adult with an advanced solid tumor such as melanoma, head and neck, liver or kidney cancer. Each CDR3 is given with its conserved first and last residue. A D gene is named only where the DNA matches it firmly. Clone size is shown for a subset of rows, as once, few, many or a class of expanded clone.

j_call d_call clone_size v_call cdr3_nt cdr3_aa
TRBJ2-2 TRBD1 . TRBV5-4 TGTGCCAGCACTGGGACAGGGGTGGGTGCCGGGGAGCTGTTTTTT CASTGTGVGAGELFF
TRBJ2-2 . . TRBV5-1 TGCGCCAGCAGCCCCGGAGTAGTGTCGACCGGGGAGCTGTTTTTT CASSPGVVSTGELFF
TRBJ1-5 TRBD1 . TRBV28 TGTGCCAGCAGTCCAATGGACAGGGGGCTTCAGCCCCAGCATTTT CASSPMDRGLQPQHF
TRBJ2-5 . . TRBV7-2 TGTGCCAGCAGACGGACAAACCAAGAGACCCAGTACTTC CASRRTNQETQYF
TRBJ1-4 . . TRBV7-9 TGTGCCAGCAGCCGGATGGGGGCGAGGGATGAAAAACTGTTTTTT CASSRMGARDEKLFF
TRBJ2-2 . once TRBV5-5 TGTGCCAGCAGCTTGACCACCACCGGGGAGCTGTTTTTT CASSLTTTGELFF
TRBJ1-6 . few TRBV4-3 TGCGCCAGCAGCCCCCAAGGGCAGGGAAATTCACCCCTCCACTTT CASSPQGQGNSPLHF
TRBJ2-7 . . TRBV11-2 TGTGCCAGCAGCCGAATGGGACCGAACTACGAGCAGTACTTC CASSRMGPNYEQYF
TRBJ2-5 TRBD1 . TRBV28 TGTGCCAGCAGTGGACAGGGGCAGGAGCAGTACTTC CASSGQGQEQYF
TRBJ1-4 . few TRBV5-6 TGTGCCAGCAGCGTAAATGGGGGGGGCGAGGTTGAAAAACTGTTTTTT CASSVNGGGEVEKLFF
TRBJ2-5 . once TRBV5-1 TGCGCCAGTTCCCCCTGGGGGCAAGAGACCCAGTACTTC CASSPWGQETQYF
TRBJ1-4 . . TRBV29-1 TGCAGCGTTAGGGGGGCCGGTGGAGAAAAACTGTTTTTT CSVRGAGGEKLFF
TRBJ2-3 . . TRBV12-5 TGTGCTAGTGGTTCCTCCCAGGGCGCAGATACGCAGTATTTT CASGSSQGADTQYF
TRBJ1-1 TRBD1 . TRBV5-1 TGCGCCAGCAGTCCTTTTTCAGGGGGCACTGAAGCTTTCTTT CASSPFSGGTEAFF
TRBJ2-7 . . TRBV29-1 TGCAGCGTCCTGGGGGACGAGCAGTACTTC CSVLGDEQYF
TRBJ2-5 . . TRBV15 TGTGCCACCAGCAGAGGGGGGGGAACAGGGGTGCAAGAGACCCAGTACTTC CATSRGGGTGVQETQYF
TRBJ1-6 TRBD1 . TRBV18 TGTGCCAGCTCCTTGGACAGGCCGAGCTCCTATAATTCACCCCTCCACTTT CASSLDRPSSYNSPLHF
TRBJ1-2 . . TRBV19 TGTGCCAGTTCGAGACAGCCAGCTAACTATGGCTACACCTTC CASSRQPANYGYTF
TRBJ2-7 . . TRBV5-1 TGCGCCAGCAGCGAGGACGGGACCTACGAGCAGTACTTC CASSEDGTYEQYF
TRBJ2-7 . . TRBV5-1 TGCGCCAGCAGCTCTTACGGACAGAGCTCCTACGAGCAGTACTTC CASSSYGQSSYEQYF
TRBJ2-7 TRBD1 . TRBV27 TGTGCCAGCAGTTTGTCCGGACAGGGGTATACCTACGAGCAGTACTTC CASSLSGQGYTYEQYF
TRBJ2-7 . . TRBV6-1 TGTGCCAGCAGTGAACTGGGACGGAACTACGAGCAGTACTTC CASSELGRNYEQYF
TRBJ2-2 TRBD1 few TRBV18 TGTGCCAGCTCACGACCGGGACAGGGGGCCACCGGGGAGCTGTTTTTT CASSRPGQGATGELFF
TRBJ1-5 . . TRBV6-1 TGTGCCAGCAGTGAATCCCGACAAGGCAATCAGCCCCAGCATTTT CASSESRQGNQPQHF